This entry features one T cell receptor beta chain sequence. This sample stems from a study of T cell responses to AZD1222 COVID-19 vaccine. Germline V CDR1 and CDR2: SGHAT, FQNNGV. CDR3 length equals 12 residues. V lost 2 bases and J 5 bases, leaving 6 bases between the germline ends. Libraries were prepared by immunoSEQ multiplex PCR; TCRdb keeps only in-frame clonotypes and omits some of them. In the table there are approximately 100,000 clones, roughly 85% of which are singletons. This TCR came from an adult who received the AZD1222 COVID-19 vaccine. Sequencing was performed on peripheral blood, taken 28 days after the second AZD1222 dose. This chain connects TRBV11-2 to TRBJ2-5; no definite D call. The CDR3: CASSLNAETQYF. As DNA, the CDR3 is TGTGCCAGCAGCTTAAATGCCGAGACCCAGTACTTC. The variable domain in full, completed from reference TRBV11-2 and TRBJ2-5, reads EAGVAQSPRYKIIEKRQSVAFWCNPISGHATLYWYQQILGQGPKLLIQFQNNGVVDDSQLPKDRFSAERLKGVDSTLKIQPAKLEDSAVYLCASSLNAETQYFGPGTRLLVL.